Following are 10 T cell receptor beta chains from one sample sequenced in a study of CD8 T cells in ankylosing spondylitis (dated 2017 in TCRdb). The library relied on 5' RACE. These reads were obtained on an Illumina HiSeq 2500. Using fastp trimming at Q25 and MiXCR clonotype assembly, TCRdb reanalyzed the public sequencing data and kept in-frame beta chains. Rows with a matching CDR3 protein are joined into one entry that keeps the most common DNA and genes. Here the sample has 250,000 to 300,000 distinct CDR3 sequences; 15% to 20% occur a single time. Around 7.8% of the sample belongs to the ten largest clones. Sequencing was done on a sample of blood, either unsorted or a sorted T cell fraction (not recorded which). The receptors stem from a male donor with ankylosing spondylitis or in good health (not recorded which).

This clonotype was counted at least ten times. CDR3 DNA: TGTGCCAGCAGCTTAACGGGGTCTACCGAGATCTCCTACAATGAGCAGTTCTTC. Protein sequence: CASSLTGSTEISYNEQFF. The V gene is TRBV7-3, the J gene TRBJ2-1, with D unclear. Trimming took off 0 bases at V and 0 bases at J, with 15 bases between the two ends. This CDR3 is 18 amino acids long. Germline values: CDR1 SGHTA, CDR2 FQGTGA.

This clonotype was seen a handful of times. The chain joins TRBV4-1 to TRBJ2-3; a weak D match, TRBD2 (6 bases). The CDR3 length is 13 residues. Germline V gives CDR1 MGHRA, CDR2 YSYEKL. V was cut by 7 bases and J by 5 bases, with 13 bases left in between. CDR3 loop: CASNGLIGDTQYF. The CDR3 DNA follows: TGCGCCAGCAATGGACTAATCGGAGATACGCAGTATTTT.

CDR3 residues: CASSCPGQGSSQPQHF. CDR3 in DNA: TGTGCCAGCAGTTGCCCAGGACAGGGCTCTAGTCAGCCCCAGCATTTT. The gene calls are TRBV6-5 and TRBJ1-5; 8 bases agree with TRBD1. V dropped 4 bases and J dropped 6; count of bases not matched to a gene: 11. This CDR3 has 16 residues. The germline gives CDR1 MNHEY, CDR2 SVGAGI.

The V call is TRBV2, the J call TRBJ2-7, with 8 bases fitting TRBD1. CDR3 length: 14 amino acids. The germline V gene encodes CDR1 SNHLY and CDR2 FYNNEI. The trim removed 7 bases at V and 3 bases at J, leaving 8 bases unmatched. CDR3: CASNNPGGGYEQYV. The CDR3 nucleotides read TGTGCCAGCAACAACCCAGGGGGCGGCTACGAGCAGTACGTC.

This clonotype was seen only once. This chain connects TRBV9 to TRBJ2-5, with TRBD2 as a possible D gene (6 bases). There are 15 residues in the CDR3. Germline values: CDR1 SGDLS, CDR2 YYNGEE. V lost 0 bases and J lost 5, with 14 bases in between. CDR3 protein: CASSVGVGSSETQYF. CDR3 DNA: TGTGCCAGCAGCGTAGGGGTCGGGAGTTCCGAGACCCAGTACTTC.

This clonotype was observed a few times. CDR3 sequence (DNA): TGCGCCAGCAGCTTGCAGCGGGGGTTCACAGATACGCAGTATTTT. Encoded protein: CASSLQRGFTDTQYF. The chain employs TRBV5-1 and TRBJ2-3; 8 bases match TRBD2. Trimming removed 1 base from V and 2 bases from J; junction bases left unmatched: 3. Germline assignment: CDR1 SGHRS and CDR2 YFSETQ. The CDR3 spans 15 residues.

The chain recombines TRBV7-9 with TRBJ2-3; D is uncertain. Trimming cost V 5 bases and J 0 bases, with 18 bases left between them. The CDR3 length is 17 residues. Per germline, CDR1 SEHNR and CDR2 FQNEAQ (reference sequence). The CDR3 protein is CASSRTTLGISTDTQYF. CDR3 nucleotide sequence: TGTGCCAGCAGCCGGACCACACTGGGGATCAGCACAGATACGCAGTATTTT.

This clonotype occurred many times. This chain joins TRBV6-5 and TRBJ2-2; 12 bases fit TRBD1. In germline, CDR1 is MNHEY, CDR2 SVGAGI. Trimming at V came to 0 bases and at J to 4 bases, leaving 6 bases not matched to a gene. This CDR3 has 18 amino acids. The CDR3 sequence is CASSYSRGQGAPTGELFF. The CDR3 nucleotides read TGTGCCAGCAGTTACTCGCGGGGACAGGGGGCGCCCACCGGGGAGCTGTTTTTT.

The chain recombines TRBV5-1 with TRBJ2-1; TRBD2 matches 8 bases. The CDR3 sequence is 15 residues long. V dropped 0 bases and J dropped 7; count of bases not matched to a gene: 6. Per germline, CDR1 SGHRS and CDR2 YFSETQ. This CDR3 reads CASSLGAGAVNEQFF. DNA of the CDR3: TGCGCCAGCAGCTTGGGAGCGGGAGCAGTGAATGAGCAGTTCTTC.

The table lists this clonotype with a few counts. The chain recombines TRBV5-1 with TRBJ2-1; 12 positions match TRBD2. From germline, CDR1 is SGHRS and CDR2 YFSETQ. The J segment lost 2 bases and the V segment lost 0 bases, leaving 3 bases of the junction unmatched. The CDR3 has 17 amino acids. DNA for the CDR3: TGCGCCAGCAGCTTGGGACTAGCGGGAGTCCCCTACAATGAGCAGTTCTTC. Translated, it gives CASSLGLAGVPYNEQFF. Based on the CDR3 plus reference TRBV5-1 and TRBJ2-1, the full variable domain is KAGVTQTPRYLIKTRGQQVTLSCSPISGHRSVSWYQQTPGQGLQFLFEYFSETQRNKGNFPGRFSGRQFSNSRSEMNVSTLELGDSALYLCASSLGLAGVPYNEQFFGPGTRLTVL.